This TCR beta chain is drawn from a study of T cell responses to AZD1222 COVID-19 vaccine. Findings of the study overall: Recipients of AZD1222 seropositive at baseline numbered only 6 or 7. Clonal diversity was possibly underestimated; the donors were predominantly white British and more often female. At 160-218 and 743-854, vaccine-associated CD4 TCRs were dominant, and they spanned spike. Sampling captured repertoires only after the peak T cell response.

With respect to this clone: Antigen unknown.

The data were produced by immunoSEQ multiplex PCR, yet TCRdb's version contains in-frame clones alone and is incomplete. This sample carries approximately 140,000 clones, 93% of them seen once, and the ten largest clones take around 5.4%. Germline CDR1 reads SGHDN; CDR2 reads FVKESK. Trimming removed 4 bases at V and 3 bases at J, with 10 bases between. This CDR3 region has 13 residues. The chain recombines TRBV14 with TRBJ2-7; D may correspond to TRBD1 or TRBD2 (5 bases each). This sequence originates from an adult in good health. The sample was peripheral blood, taken on day 0 of AZD1222 vaccination. The DNA of the CDR3 is TGTGCCAGCAGCCGAGGGGCGGACTACGAGCAGTACTTC. Protein sequence: CASSRGADYEQYF.